The subject of this entry is one T cell receptor beta chain. Data came from immunoSEQ multiplex PCR; TCRdb stores just in-frame clones and leaves some out. The sample contains some 2.4 million clones, 80% to 95% of which appear only once. This sample is part of a study of shared clonotypes between healthy human individuals. CDR3 length: 18 amino acids. Germline CDR1 is KGHSH and CDR2 is LQKENI. The germline V and J ends were trimmed by 2 bases and 3 bases, with 19 bases remaining between them. This chain connects TRBV18 to TRBJ2-2, with a possible D match to TRBD1 (5 bases). The TCR sequence derives from a man aged 18 to 30 in good health. Some clones in this sample may be carry-over from other donors' samples. Sequences were obtained from naive CD4+ T cells from PBMCs. Subset: CD45RA+ positively selected. This CDR3 reads CASSPRGSNGDHTGELFF. The CDR3 DNA is TGTGCCAGCTCACCAAGGGGCAGTAATGGAGACCACACCGGGGAGCTGTTTTTT. Full variable domain (remainder filled in from reference TRBV18 and TRBJ2-2): NAGVMQNPRHLVRRRGQEARLRCSPMKGHSHVYWYRQLPEEGLKFMVYLQKENIIDESGMPKERFSAEFPKEGPSILRIQQVVRGDSAAYFCASSPRGSNGDHTGELFFGEGSRLTVL.